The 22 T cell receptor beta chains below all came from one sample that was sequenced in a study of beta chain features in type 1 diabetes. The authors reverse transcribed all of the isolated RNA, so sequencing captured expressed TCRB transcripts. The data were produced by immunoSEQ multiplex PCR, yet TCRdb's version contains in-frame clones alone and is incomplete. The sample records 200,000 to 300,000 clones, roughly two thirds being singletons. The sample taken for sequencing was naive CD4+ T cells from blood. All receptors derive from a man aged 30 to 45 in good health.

The CDR3 loop is CASSLDRTTNTGELFF. CDR3 sequence (DNA): TGCGCCAGCAGCTTGGACAGGACAACGAACACCGGGGAGCTGTTTTTT. This chain links TRBV5-1 with TRBJ2-2; D possibly corresponds to TRBD1 (5 bases). This CDR3 contains 16 residues. Germline V CDR1 and CDR2: SGHRS, YFSETQ. Trimming left V 0 bases short and J 0 bases short, with 9 bases between.

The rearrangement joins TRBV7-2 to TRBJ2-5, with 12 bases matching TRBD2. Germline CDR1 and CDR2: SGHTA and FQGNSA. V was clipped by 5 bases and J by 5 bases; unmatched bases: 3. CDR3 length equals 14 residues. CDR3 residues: CASSTSGGPETQYF. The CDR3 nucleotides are TGTGCCAGCAGCACTAGCGGGGGGCCGGAGACCCAGTACTTC.

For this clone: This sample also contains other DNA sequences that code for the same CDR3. CDR3 in DNA: TGTGCCAGCAGCGTGGGGCAGGGTCAAGAGACCCAGTACTTC. Translation gives CASSVGQGQETQYF. The chain employs TRBV9 and TRBJ2-5, with D perhaps matching TRBD1 (5 bases). V gave up 2 bases and J gave up 2 bases, with 10 bases separating them. The CDR3 has 14 amino acids. Germline V gene sequence: CDR1 SGDLS, CDR2 YYNGEE.

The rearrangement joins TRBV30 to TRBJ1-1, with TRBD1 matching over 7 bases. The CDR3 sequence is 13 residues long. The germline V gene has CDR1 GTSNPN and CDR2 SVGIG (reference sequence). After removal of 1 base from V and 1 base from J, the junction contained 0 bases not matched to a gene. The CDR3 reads CAWSGTGNTEAFF. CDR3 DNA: TGTGCCTGGAGTGGGACAGGGAACACTGAAGCTTTCTTT.

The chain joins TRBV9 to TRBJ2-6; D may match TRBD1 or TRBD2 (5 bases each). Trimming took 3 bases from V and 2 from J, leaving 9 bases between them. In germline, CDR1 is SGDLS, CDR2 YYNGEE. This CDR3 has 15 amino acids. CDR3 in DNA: TGTGCCAGCAGCGCCGGGACCACTGGGGCCAACGTCCTGACTTTC. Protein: CASSAGTTGANVLTF.

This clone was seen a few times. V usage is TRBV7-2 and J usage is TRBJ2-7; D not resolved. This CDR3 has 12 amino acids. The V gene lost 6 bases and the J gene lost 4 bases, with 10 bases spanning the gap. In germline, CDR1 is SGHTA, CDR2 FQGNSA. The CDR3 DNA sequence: TGTGCCAGCAGTCCCGACGGGTACGAGCAGTACTTC. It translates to CASSPDGYEQYF.

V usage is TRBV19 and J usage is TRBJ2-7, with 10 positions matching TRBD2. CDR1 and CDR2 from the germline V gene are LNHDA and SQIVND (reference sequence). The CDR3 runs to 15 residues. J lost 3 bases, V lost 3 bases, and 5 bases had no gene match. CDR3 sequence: CASSMELAGIYEQYF. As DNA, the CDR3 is TGTGCCAGTAGTATGGAACTAGCGGGAATCTACGAGCAGTACTTC.

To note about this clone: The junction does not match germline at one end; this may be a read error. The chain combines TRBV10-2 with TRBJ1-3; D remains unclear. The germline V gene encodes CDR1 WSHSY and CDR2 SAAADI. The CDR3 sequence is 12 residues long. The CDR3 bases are TGCGCCAGCGGTGACGGTGGAAACACCATATATTTT. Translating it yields CASGDGGNTIYF.

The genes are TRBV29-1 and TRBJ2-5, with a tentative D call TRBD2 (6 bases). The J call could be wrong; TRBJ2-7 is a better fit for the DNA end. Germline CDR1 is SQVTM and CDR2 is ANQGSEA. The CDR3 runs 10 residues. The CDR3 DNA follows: TGCAGCGGCGGGAACTACGAGCAGTACTTC. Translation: CSGGNYEQYF.

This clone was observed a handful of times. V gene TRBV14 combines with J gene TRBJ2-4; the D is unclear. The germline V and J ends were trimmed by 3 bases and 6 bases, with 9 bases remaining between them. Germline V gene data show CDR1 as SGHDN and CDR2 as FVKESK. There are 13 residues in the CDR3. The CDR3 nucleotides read TGTGCCAGCAGCCACCCGGGTGTAAACATTCAGTACTTC. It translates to CASSHPGVNIQYF.

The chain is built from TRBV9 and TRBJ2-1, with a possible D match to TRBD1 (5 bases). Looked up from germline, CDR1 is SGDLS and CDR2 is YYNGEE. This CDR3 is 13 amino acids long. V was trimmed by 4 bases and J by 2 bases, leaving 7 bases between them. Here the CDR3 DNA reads TGTGCCAGCAGCTTGACAGCCTACAATGAGCAGTTCTTC. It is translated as CASSLTAYNEQFF.

The CDR3 DNA follows: TGTGCCATCAGTGATCGGGTTCTGTACCAAGAGACCCAGTACTTC. Translation gives CAISDRVLYQETQYF. V usage is TRBV10-3 and J usage is TRBJ2-5; D unresolved. This CDR3 has 15 amino acids. Germline assignment: CDR1 ENHRY and CDR2 SYGVKD. V was shortened by 3 bases and J by 0 bases, with 11 bases between the two germline ends.

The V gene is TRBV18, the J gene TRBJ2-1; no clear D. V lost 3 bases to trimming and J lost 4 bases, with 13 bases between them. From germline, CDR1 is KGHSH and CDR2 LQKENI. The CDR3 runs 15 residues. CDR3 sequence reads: CASSPQVGKYNEQFF. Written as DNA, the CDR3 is TGTGCCAGCTCACCTCAAGTGGGGAAATACAATGAGCAGTTCTTC. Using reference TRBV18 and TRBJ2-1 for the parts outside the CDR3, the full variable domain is NAGVMQNPRHLVRRRGQEARLRCSPMKGHSHVYWYRQLPEEGLKFMVYLQKENIIDESGMPKERFSAEFPKEGPSILRIQQVVRGDSAAYFCASSPQVGKYNEQFFGPGTRLTVL.

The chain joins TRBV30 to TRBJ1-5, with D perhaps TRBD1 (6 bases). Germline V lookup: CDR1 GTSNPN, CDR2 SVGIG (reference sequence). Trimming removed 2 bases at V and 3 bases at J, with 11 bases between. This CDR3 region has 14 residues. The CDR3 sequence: CAWSLGALNQPQHF. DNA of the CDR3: TGTGCCTGGAGTTTGGGGGCGCTCAATCAGCCCCAGCATTTT.

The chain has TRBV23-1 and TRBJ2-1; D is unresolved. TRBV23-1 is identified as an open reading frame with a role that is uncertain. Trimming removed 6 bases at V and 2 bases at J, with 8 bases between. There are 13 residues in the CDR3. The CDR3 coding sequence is TGCGCCAGCAGGAACGGTACCTACAATGAGCAGTTCTTC. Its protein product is CASRNGTYNEQFF.

CDR3 coding DNA: TGCAGCGTTGAAGTTTGGGGTAGCTCCTACGAGCAGTACTTC. It yields the protein CSVEVWGSSYEQYF. This chain connects TRBV29-1 to TRBJ2-7; D is uncertain. CDR1 and CDR2 (germline): SQVTM, ANQGSEA. The CDR3 covers 14 residues. V lost 1 base and J 0 bases, leaving 10 bases between the germline ends.

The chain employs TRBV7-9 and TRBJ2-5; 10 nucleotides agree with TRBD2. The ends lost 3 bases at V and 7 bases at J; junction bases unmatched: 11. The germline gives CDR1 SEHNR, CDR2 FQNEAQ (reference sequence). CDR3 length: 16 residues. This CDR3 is CASSFQTSGSGGTQYF. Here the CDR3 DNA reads TGTGCCAGCAGCTTCCAGACTAGCGGGTCGGGAGGGACCCAGTACTTC.

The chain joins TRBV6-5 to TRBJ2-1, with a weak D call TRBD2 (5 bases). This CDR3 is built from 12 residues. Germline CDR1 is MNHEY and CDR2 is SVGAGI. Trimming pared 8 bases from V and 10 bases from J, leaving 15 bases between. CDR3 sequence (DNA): TGTGCCAGCCGAAACGGAGGTATGGAGCAGTTCTTC. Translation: CASRNGGMEQFF.

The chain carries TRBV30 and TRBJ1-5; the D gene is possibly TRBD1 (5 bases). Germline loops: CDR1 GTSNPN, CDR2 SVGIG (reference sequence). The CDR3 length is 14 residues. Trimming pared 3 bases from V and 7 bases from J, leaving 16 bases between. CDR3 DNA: TGTGCCTGGAGAGGGCAGGGAATAGGGCAGCCCCAGCATTTT. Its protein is CAWRGQGIGQPQHF.

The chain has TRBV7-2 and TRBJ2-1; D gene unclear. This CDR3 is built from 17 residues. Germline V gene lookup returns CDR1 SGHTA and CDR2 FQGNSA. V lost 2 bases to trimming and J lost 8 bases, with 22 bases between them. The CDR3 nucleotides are TGTGCCAGCAGCTTAATAGTGACTGCCAGTCCCAGCGATGAGCAGTTCTTC. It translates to CASSLIVTASPSDEQFF.

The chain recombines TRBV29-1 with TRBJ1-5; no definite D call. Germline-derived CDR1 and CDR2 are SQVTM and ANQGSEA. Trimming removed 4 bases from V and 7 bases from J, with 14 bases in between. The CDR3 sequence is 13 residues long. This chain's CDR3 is CSVVTDTGQPQHF. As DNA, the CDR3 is TGCAGCGTTGTGACTGACACGGGGCAGCCCCAGCATTTT.

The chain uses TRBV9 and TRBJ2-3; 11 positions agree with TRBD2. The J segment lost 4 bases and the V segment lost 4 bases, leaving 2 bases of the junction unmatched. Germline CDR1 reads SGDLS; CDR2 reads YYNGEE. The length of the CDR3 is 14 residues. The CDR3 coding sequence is TGTGCCAGCAGCTTTAGCGGGAGGGCAGATACGCAGTATTTT. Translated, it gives CASSFSGRADTQYF.